This T cell receptor beta chain is drawn from a study of blood T cell repertoires in COVID-19. Background on the study: Either two negative PCRs, clearance, or symptom resolution qualified Cohort 3 donors as recovered.

As processed by the authors: Reference gene primer amplification gave nucleated cell count estimates. Clones were read by immunoSEQ multiplex PCR, and TCRdb kept only the in-frame ones, dropping some. V and J calls and clone size are those listed in that table; D and trimming were worked out from the DNA. The sample holds a few hundred thousand clones; 88% are singletons and the top ten take roughly 2%. There are 14 residues in the CDR3. V lost 7 bases to trimming and J lost 7 bases; unmatched junction nucleotides: 9. Germline V gene sequence: CDR1 MNHEY, CDR2 SMNVEV (reference sequence). The source is an older woman in a cohort exposed to, infected with or recovered from COVID-19 (not recorded which). The specimen was PBMCs or T cells enriched from blood (not recorded which). The rearrangement links TRBV27 to TRBJ1-1; 10 bases are shared with TRBD1. CDR3 in DNA: TGTGCCAGCATCGGGACAGGGGCAAGGGGTGAAGCTTTCTTT. Residues: CASIGTGARGEAFF.